The clone carrying this T cell receptor (beta chain) was found once. The antigen is undetermined. The data belong to a study of shared clonotypes between healthy human individuals. The overall study: A donor's plate count was three for CD4 naive and three for CD4 memory; CD8 naive had two and CD8 memory one. Whole-study findings and limits: Shared clonotypes: about 5% naive CD4, roughly 3.8% naive CD8, around 2.2% memory CD4, more than 0.3% memory CD8.

Profiled with immunoSEQ multiplex PCR; TCRdb holds only in-frame clones, not every one. The table has about 79,000 clones, 60% to 80% seen once. The origin of this receptor is a man aged 25-45 years in good health. Sequencing input: memory CD8+ T cells sorted from blood. Subset noted: CD45RO+ cells pooled with CCR7-negative TemRA cells.

CDR3 residues: CASSLTSYNEQFF. The CDR3 DNA is TGTGCCAGCAGCCTGACTAGCTACAATGAGCAGTTCTTC. The genes are TRBV7-8 and TRBJ2-1; D may be TRBD2 (6 bases). Trimming removed 5 bases from V and 3 bases from J, with 8 bases in between. Germline-derived CDR1 and CDR2 are SGHVS and FQNEAQ. This CDR3 comprises 13 residues.